A single sample is the source of the 9 T cell receptor beta chains below, sequenced in a study of T cell responses to AZD1222 COVID-19 vaccine. Sequenced by immunoSEQ multiplex PCR; TCRdb stores in-frame clones only, minus some. The sample lists about 34,000 clones, about 80% occurring once. Specimen: peripheral blood, collected 28 days after the second AZD1222 dose. These receptors all come from an adult who received the AZD1222 COVID-19 vaccine.

The chain carries TRBV6-5 and TRBJ2-5; 8 bases fit TRBD2. Germline loops: CDR1 MNHEY, CDR2 SVGAGI. J gave up 3 bases and V 3 bases, and 6 bases lay outside the gene matches. The length of the CDR3 is 15 residues. In DNA form, the CDR3 reads TGTGCCAGCAGTTATGTGAGCGGGGGAAAAGAGACCCAGTACTTC. Its translation: CASSYVSGGKETQYF.

V and J are TRBV5-4 and TRBJ2-7; 8 bases are a match to TRBD1. The CDR3 sequence is 15 residues long. The J segment lost 6 bases and the V segment lost 2 bases, leaving 10 bases of the junction unmatched. Per the germline V gene, CDR1 is SGHNT and CDR2 is YYREEE (reference sequence). CDR3 DNA sequence: TGTGCCAGCAGCTTACCCGGACAGGGTCGAGGCGAGCAGTACTTC. This codes for CASSLPGQGRGEQYF.

V gene TRBV5-1 combines with J gene TRBJ2-1; D tentatively fits TRBD1 or TRBD2 (5 bases each). Germline V gives CDR1 SGHRS, CDR2 YFSETQ. V gave up 5 bases and J gave up 4 bases, with 19 bases separating them. This CDR3 has 16 amino acids. This CDR3 reads CASRQGDQPPYNEQFF. Written as DNA, the CDR3 is TGCGCCAGCAGGCAAGGGGACCAACCTCCATACAATGAGCAGTTCTTC.

The chain joins TRBV19 to TRBJ2-2, with D uncertain. The germline V and J ends were trimmed by 11 bases and 6 bases, with 13 bases remaining between them. From germline, CDR1 is LNHDA and CDR2 SQIVND (reference sequence). The CDR3 covers 12 residues. The CDR3 sequence is CALESLAGELFF. In nucleotides, the CDR3 is TGTGCCCTCGAAAGTCTAGCCGGGGAGCTGTTTTTT. Filled out from reference TRBV19 and TRBJ2-2, the complete variable domain reads DGGITQSPKYLFRKEGQNVTLSCEQNLNHDAMYWYRQDPGQGLRLIYYSQIVNDFQKGDIAEGYSVSREKKESFPLTVTSAQKNPTAFYLCALESLAGELFFGEGSRLTVL.

CDR3 DNA sequence: TGTGCCAGCAGCTCTGGACAGAGTCTCTACGAGCAGTACGTC. This codes for CASSSGQSLYEQYV. This chain links TRBV6-2 or TRBV6-3 with TRBJ2-7, with D perhaps TRBD1 (6 bases). Trimming took off 6 bases at V and 3 bases at J, with 15 bases between the two ends. Germline CDR1 is MNHEY and CDR2 is SVGEGT. The CDR3 length is 14 residues.

A few counts support this clone. V usage is TRBV6-5 and J usage is TRBJ1-3; TRBD1 matches 7 bases. This CDR3 has 14 residues. V shed 5 bases and J 3 bases; nucleotides not matched to a gene: 4. Germline loops: CDR1 MNHEY, CDR2 SVGAGI. This CDR3 reads CASSNRGVGNTIYF. CDR3 nucleotide sequence: TGTGCCAGCAGTAACAGGGGAGTTGGAAACACCATATATTTT.

V gene TRBV4-1 combines with J gene TRBJ1-1; the match to TRBD1 covers 8 bases. After removal of 4 bases from V and 1 base from J, the junction contained 2 bases not matched to a gene. Germline V gene lookup returns CDR1 MGHRA and CDR2 YSYEKL. The CDR3 sequence is 14 residues long. The CDR3 loop reads CASSPGTGNTEAFF. As DNA, the CDR3 is TGCGCCAGCAGCCCGGGGACAGGGAACACTGAAGCTTTCTTT.

The J gene is TRBJ1-2, the V gene TRBV4-2, with D uncertain. V lost 4 bases to trimming and J lost 1 base, with 7 bases between them. Germline CDR1 is LGHNA and CDR2 is YNFKEQ. CDR3 length: 13 amino acids. CDR3 nucleotides: TGTGCCAGCAGCCGATCCCTTAACTATGGCTACACCTTC. This gives the protein CASSRSLNYGYTF.

The CDR3 bases are TGTGCCAGCAGTGCAAGGGGGTCCCGTGCAGGGGTAGGGAACACTGAAGCTTTCTTT. It is translated as CASSARGSRAGVGNTEAFF. This chain joins TRBV3-1 (or the pseudogene TRBV3-2) and TRBJ1-1; D is perhaps TRBD1 (6 bases). The ends were cut back, 6 bases at V and 1 base at J, with 27 bases in the middle. The CDR3 sequence is 19 residues long. Per the germline V gene, CDR1 is LGHDT and CDR2 is YNNKEL (reference sequence).